A selection of T cell receptor beta chains follows, all from one sample in a study of human T cells and chemical hapten exposure. TCRdb re-called the RACE reads with MiXCR, one entry per CDR3 protein. The data hold roughly 200,000 distinct CDR3 sequences, with approximately 20% observed a single time. Source: whole blood, taken in connection with sensitization to the hapten diphenylcyclopropenone (DPC). These receptors all stem from a woman between 45 and 60 years old with alopecia areata. Some clones in this sample may be carry-over from other donors' samples. Each CDR3 is given with its conserved first and last residue. The D gene is left open where the match is weak. Where a row states a size, it is once, few, many or the class of an expanded clone; other rows omit it.

J gene: TRBJ1-5; V gene: TRBV5-1; D gene: NA; clone size: many; CDR3 DNA: TGCGCCAGCAGTATAGATAGCAATCAGCCCCAGCATTTT; CDR3 protein: CASSIDSNQPQHF
J gene: TRBJ2-7; V gene: TRBV5-1; D gene: TRBD2; clone size: few; CDR3 DNA: TGCGCCAGCAGCTCGCTAGCGGGAGTTCCCGAGCAGTACTTC; CDR3 protein: CASSSLAGVPEQYF
J gene: TRBJ1-2; V gene: TRBV20-1; D gene: NA; clone size: many; CDR3 DNA: TGCAGTTACCTACTTGAGGGTTATGGCTACACCTTC; CDR3 protein: CSYLLEGYGYTF
J gene: TRBJ1-5; V gene: TRBV10-3; D gene: NA; clone size: few; CDR3 DNA: TGTGCCATCCAGGAGAACCGGGGACCCAATCAGCCCCAGCATTTT; CDR3 protein: CAIQENRGPNQPQHF
J gene: TRBJ1-1; V gene: TRBV11-2; D gene: NA; clone size: few; CDR3 DNA: TGTGCCAGCAGCTTAGTCGGCTCCGGGTTTGGGAACACTGAAGCTTTCTTT; CDR3 protein: CASSLVGSGFGNTEAFF
J gene: TRBJ1-1; V gene: TRBV10-2; D gene: TRBD1; clone size: NA; CDR3 DNA: TGCGCCAGCCGAGACCGAGGACAGGGTTCGACTGAAGCTTTCTTT; CDR3 protein: CASRDRGQGSTEAFF
J gene: TRBJ2-5; V gene: TRBV7-8; D gene: TRBD1; clone size: few; CDR3 DNA: TGTGCCAGCAGCTTCCTACAGGGGGCAAGTGAGACCCAGTACTTC; CDR3 protein: CASSFLQGASETQYF
J gene: TRBJ1-1; V gene: TRBV3-1; D gene: TRBD1; clone size: NA; CDR3 DNA: TGTGCCAGCAGCCAAGGGCAGGGGGCACCGGGACGGAACACTGAAGCTTTCTTT; CDR3 protein: CASSQGQGAPGRNTEAFF
J gene: TRBJ2-1; V gene: TRBV6-6; D gene: TRBD2; clone size: NA; CDR3 DNA: TGTGCCAGCAGTCGGGAGGGCAACAACAATGAGCAGTTCTTC; CDR3 protein: CASSREGNNNEQFF
J gene: TRBJ2-3; V gene: TRBV29-1; D gene: NA; clone size: NA; CDR3 DNA: TGCAGCGTTGGCCAGCGGGCTGGCACAGATACGCAGTATTTT; CDR3 protein: CSVGQRAGTDTQYF
J gene: TRBJ1-1; V gene: TRBV20-1; D gene: NA; clone size: NA; CDR3 DNA: TGCAGCTCTCCATGGGGTCCTGAAGCTTTCTTT; CDR3 protein: CSSPWGPEAFF
J gene: TRBJ2-7; V gene: TRBV4-2; D gene: NA; clone size: NA; CDR3 DNA: TGTGCCAGGAGCCAAGGAGGTCACTACGAGCAGTACTTC; CDR3 protein: CARSQGGHYEQYF
J gene: TRBJ2-5; V gene: TRBV25-1; D gene: TRBD1; clone size: few; CDR3 DNA: TGTGCCAGCACCAAGTGGGGGACAGAAGAGACCCAGTACTTC; CDR3 protein: CASTKWGTEETQYF
J gene: TRBJ1-1; V gene: TRBV5-4; D gene: NA; clone size: NA; CDR3 DNA: TGTGCCAGCAGCGACGACACCGACACTGAAGCTTTCTTT; CDR3 protein: CASSDDTDTEAFF
J gene: TRBJ2-1; V gene: TRBV12-3/TRBV12-4; D gene: TRBD2; clone size: few; CDR3 DNA: TGTGCCAGCAGTTTAAGGACTAGGGATGAGCAGTTCTTC; CDR3 protein: CASSLRTRDEQFF
J gene: TRBJ2-3; V gene: TRBV9; D gene: TRBD2; clone size: NA; CDR3 DNA: TGTGCCAGCAACCGACTAGCGGGAATCACAGATACGCAGTATTTT; CDR3 protein: CASNRLAGITDTQYF
J gene: TRBJ2-2; V gene: TRBV20-1; D gene: TRBD2; clone size: few; CDR3 DNA: TGCAGTGCTATTCGGGAGGGGACCACCGGGGAGCTGTTTTTT; CDR3 protein: CSAIREGTTGELFF
J gene: TRBJ1-2; V gene: TRBV3-1; D gene: NA; clone size: few; CDR3 DNA: TGTGCCAGCAGCCCTAACACGGGGACGTCGACGAACGGCTACACCTTC; CDR3 protein: CASSPNTGTSTNGYTF
J gene: TRBJ2-1; V gene: TRBV5-1; D gene: NA; clone size: NA; CDR3 DNA: TGCGCCAGCGCTCCACTGGGCGTTAGCTCCTACAATGAGCAGTTCTTC; CDR3 protein: CASAPLGVSSYNEQFF
J gene: TRBJ1-4; V gene: TRBV6-5; D gene: TRBD1; clone size: many; CDR3 DNA: TGTGCCAGCAGCACCGGGACAGGGGGCAAAAAACTGTTTTTT; CDR3 protein: CASSTGTGGKKLFF
J gene: TRBJ2-3; V gene: TRBV28; D gene: NA; clone size: NA; CDR3 DNA: TGTGCCAGTCAGGGTTATCCGTCAGAGGATACGCAGTATTTT; CDR3 protein: CASQGYPSEDTQYF
J gene: TRBJ2-7; V gene: TRBV2; D gene: TRBD2; clone size: few; CDR3 DNA: TGTGCCAGCAGTGAAGCGCTTCGACTAGCGGGAGGGCCCTACGAGCAGTACTTC; CDR3 protein: CASSEALRLAGGPYEQYF
J gene: TRBJ1-2; V gene: TRBV28; D gene: TRBD1; clone size: NA; CDR3 DNA: TGTGCCAGCAGTCCCTCGGGACAGGGGGTCGGTGGCTACACCTTC; CDR3 protein: CASSPSGQGVGGYTF
J gene: TRBJ2-7; V gene: TRBV6-5; D gene: NA; clone size: NA; CDR3 DNA: TGTGCCAGCAGTTACGTCGGGCGCTACGAGCAGTACTTC; CDR3 protein: CASSYVGRYEQYF
J gene: TRBJ2-1; V gene: TRBV7-9; D gene: NA; clone size: NA; CDR3 DNA: TGTGCCAGCAGCCCCCTCCCTATGAGCTCCTACAATGAGCAGTTCTTC; CDR3 protein: CASSPLPMSSYNEQFF
J gene: TRBJ2-5; V gene: TRBV3-1; D gene: TRBD2; clone size: few; CDR3 DNA: TGTGCCAGCAGCCTTCCTCGGACTAGCGGGAGAGGGACCCAGTACTTC; CDR3 protein: CASSLPRTSGRGTQYF
J gene: TRBJ2-5; V gene: TRBV7-9; D gene: TRBD2; clone size: NA; CDR3 DNA: TGTGCCAGCAGCTCTCCACGACTAGCGGGAGCCGAGACCCAGTACTTC; CDR3 protein: CASSSPRLAGAETQYF
J gene: TRBJ2-3; V gene: TRBV20-1; D gene: TRBD2; clone size: NA; CDR3 DNA: TGCAGTGCTAGGAGGGCGGGAGAGGGTTCTTATACGCAGTATTTT; CDR3 protein: CSARRAGEGSYTQYF
J gene: TRBJ2-7; V gene: TRBV29-1; D gene: NA; clone size: NA; CDR3 DNA: TGCAGCACCCAACTGGGCGACGAGCAGTACTTC; CDR3 protein: CSTQLGDEQYF
J gene: TRBJ2-7; V gene: TRBV6-1; D gene: TRBD2; clone size: NA; CDR3 DNA: TGTGCCAGCAACCCACTAGCGGGAGATTTGTACGAGCAGTACTTC; CDR3 protein: CASNPLAGDLYEQYF
J gene: TRBJ1-5; V gene: TRBV7-2; D gene: NA; clone size: NA; CDR3 DNA: TGTGCCAGCAGCTTATGGGGGGGGGGATGGAGCAATCAGCCCCAGCATTTT; CDR3 protein: CASSLWGGGWSNQPQHF
J gene: TRBJ1-1; V gene: TRBV2; D gene: NA; clone size: NA; CDR3 DNA: TGTGCCAGCAGTGAGCAGACGATGAACACTGAAGCTTTCTTT; CDR3 protein: CASSEQTMNTEAFF
J gene: TRBJ2-3; V gene: TRBV20-1; D gene: TRBD2; clone size: few; CDR3 DNA: TGCAGTGCCGTTAGCGGGAGGAGTGGAACAGATACGCAGTATTTT; CDR3 protein: CSAVSGRSGTDTQYF
J gene: TRBJ2-1; V gene: TRBV21-1; D gene: NA; clone size: NA; CDR3 DNA: TGTGCCAACCCGAGGATAGGGACCCAGCAGGTTGAGCAGTTCTTC; CDR3 protein: CANPRIGTQQVEQFF
J gene: TRBJ1-4; V gene: TRBV15; D gene: TRBD1; clone size: NA; CDR3 DNA: TGTGCCACCAGCCTGGACAGGGCTAATGAAAAACTGTTTTTT; CDR3 protein: CATSLDRANEKLFF
J gene: TRBJ2-2; V gene: TRBV2; D gene: TRBD2; clone size: NA; CDR3 DNA: TGTGCCAGCAAGGCGGGGGTGAACACCGGGGAGCTGTTTTTT; CDR3 protein: CASKAGVNTGELFF
J gene: TRBJ2-7; V gene: TRBV5-1; D gene: NA; clone size: NA; CDR3 DNA: TGCGCCAGCAGCTTGGAAGTAGCGACGCTCTACGAGCAGTACTTC; CDR3 protein: CASSLEVATLYEQYF
J gene: TRBJ2-1; V gene: TRBV11-2; D gene: TRBD2; clone size: few; CDR3 DNA: TGTGCCAGCAGCACTCCTAGCGGGAGAAACTACAATGAGCAGTTCTTC; CDR3 protein: CASSTPSGRNYNEQFF
J gene: TRBJ1-2; V gene: TRBV20-1; D gene: NA; clone size: few; CDR3 DNA: TGCAGCCTATACACTAACTATGGCTACACCTTC; CDR3 protein: CSLYTNYGYTF
J gene: TRBJ2-4; V gene: TRBV27; D gene: NA; clone size: NA; CDR3 DNA: TGTGCCAGCAGTTGGGACAACAAAAACATTCAGTACTTC; CDR3 protein: CASSWDNKNIQYF
J gene: TRBJ2-4; V gene: TRBV15; D gene: NA; clone size: NA; CDR3 DNA: TGTGCCACCAGCATGCCAAGGGGCTTGCTAGCCAAAAACATTCAGTACTTC; CDR3 protein: CATSMPRGLLAKNIQYF
J gene: TRBJ1-1; V gene: TRBV10-3; D gene: TRBD1; clone size: NA; CDR3 DNA: TGTGCCATCAGACCGGACAGGGGATTGAACACTGAAGCTTTCTTT; CDR3 protein: CAIRPDRGLNTEAFF
J gene: TRBJ2-1; V gene: TRBV7-8; D gene: TRBD2; clone size: NA; CDR3 DNA: TGTGCCAGCAGCTTAGCCCCAGCGGGAGCTGGTAATGAGCAGTTCTTC; CDR3 protein: CASSLAPAGAGNEQFF
J gene: TRBJ1-1; V gene: TRBV6-5; D gene: TRBD1; clone size: few; CDR3 DNA: TGTGCCAGCAGTTACCAAGGACAGGGCGGCACTGAAGCTTTCTTT; CDR3 protein: CASSYQGQGGTEAFF
J gene: TRBJ1-2; V gene: TRBV10-3; D gene: NA; clone size: NA; CDR3 DNA: TGTGCCATCAGTGTGGGGAAGGGCAGGCGTTTGGATGGGCCTAACTATGGCTACACCTTC; CDR3 protein: CAISVGKGRRLDGPNYGYTF
J gene: TRBJ1-2; V gene: TRBV5-1; D gene: NA; clone size: NA; CDR3 DNA: TGCGCCAGCAGTTCTTCCGGGCCCCGGAGGGACTATGGCTACACCTTC; CDR3 protein: CASSSSGPRRDYGYTF
J gene: TRBJ1-5; V gene: TRBV7-2; D gene: TRBD1; clone size: NA; CDR3 DNA: TGTGCCAGCAGCCTTTTGACAGGGAATCAGCCCCAGCATTTT; CDR3 protein: CASSLLTGNQPQHF
J gene: TRBJ2-7; V gene: TRBV20-1; D gene: NA; clone size: few; CDR3 DNA: TGCAGTGTAGGATCATACTACGAGCAGTACTTC; CDR3 protein: CSVGSYYEQYF
J gene: TRBJ2-5; V gene: TRBV7-7; D gene: NA; clone size: NA; CDR3 DNA: TGTGCTAGCGGCCGGGGTATTCAGGAGACCCAGTACTTC; CDR3 protein: CASGRGIQETQYF
J gene: TRBJ2-3; V gene: TRBV29-1; D gene: NA; clone size: few; CDR3 DNA: TGCAGCGTTAGGACAGTCCTCACAGATACGCAGTATTTT; CDR3 protein: CSVRTVLTDTQYF
J gene: TRBJ1-2; V gene: TRBV18; D gene: TRBD1; clone size: few; CDR3 DNA: TGTGCCAGCTCACCACGGGCACGGACAGGGCCGATGGCTAACTATGGCTACACCTTC; CDR3 protein: CASSPRARTGPMANYGYTF
J gene: TRBJ1-1; V gene: TRBV7-9; D gene: NA; clone size: few; CDR3 DNA: TGTGCCAGCAGCGTATCCTCGGCTGAAGCTTTCTTT; CDR3 protein: CASSVSSAEAFF
J gene: TRBJ2-3; V gene: TRBV5-1; D gene: TRBD2; clone size: few; CDR3 DNA: TGCGCCAGCAAGCGGGAAATGGCAGATACGCAGTATTTT; CDR3 protein: CASKREMADTQYF
J gene: TRBJ1-2; V gene: TRBV6-4; D gene: NA; clone size: many; CDR3 DNA: TGTGCCAGCAGACGGAACTATGGCTACACCTTC; CDR3 protein: CASRRNYGYTF
J gene: TRBJ1-2; V gene: TRBV12-3/TRBV12-4; D gene: TRBD1; clone size: NA; CDR3 DNA: TGTGCCAGCAGTTTATCAGCGGGACAGGTTTCTGGCTACACCTTC; CDR3 protein: CASSLSAGQVSGYTF
J gene: TRBJ2-1; V gene: TRBV18; D gene: NA; clone size: few; CDR3 DNA: TGTGCCAGCTCACCAATAGGGATTTTCAACAATGAGCAGTTCTTC; CDR3 protein: CASSPIGIFNNEQFF
J gene: TRBJ1-1; V gene: TRBV12-3/TRBV12-4; D gene: NA; clone size: few; CDR3 DNA: TGTGCCAGCAGCCAAGACCTTAACACTGAAGCTTTCTTT; CDR3 protein: CASSQDLNTEAFF